Here is one T cell receptor beta chain with its context. Trimming cost V 6 bases and J 4 bases, with 12 bases left between them. CDR1 and CDR2 from the germline V gene are MNHEY and SVGEGT. CDR3 length: 13 residues. Assay used: immunoSEQ multiplex PCR; TCRdb lists only in-frame clones, some missing. The sample shows about 360,000 clones, 88% of them seen only once. This sample is part of a study of blood T cell repertoires in COVID-19. The sequence was collected from a woman aged 40-49 years with acute COVID-19. Sequenced sample: PBMCs or T cells enriched from blood (not recorded which). The chain couples TRBV6-2 or TRBV6-3 to TRBJ1-2; D unclear. CDR3 nucleotide sequence: TGTGCCAGCAGCCCGACACCTACCTATGGCTACACCTTC. Translated: CASSPTPTYGYTF.